Below are 16 T cell receptor beta chains sequenced from a single sample in a study of cytomegalovirus exposure and HLA in healthy donors. The PCR ran on 60 Vbeta and 13 Jbeta primers. Sequencing was performed with immunoSEQ multiplex PCR; in TCRdb, only in-frame clones are kept and a portion is missing. This sample's table reports approximately 110,000 clones. Specimen: PBMCs. These receptors were taken from a man aged 50-59 years in good health and CMV-seronegative.

The chain carries TRBV5-4 and TRBJ2-3; maybe TRBD1 (6 bases). V dropped 5 bases and J dropped 0 bases, with 16 bases sitting between them. Germline-derived CDR1 and CDR2 are SGHNT and YYREEE (reference sequence). The CDR3 is 16 amino acids. CDR3 in DNA: TGTGCCAGCAGTCTGAACAGGGCATTAAGCACAGATACGCAGTATTTT. This translates into CASSLNRALSTDTQYF.

The gene calls are TRBV6-6 and TRBJ2-7, with 7 bases that match TRBD2. Germline CDR1 and CDR2: MNHNY and SVGAGI (reference sequence). With V trimmed by 2 bases and J by 2 bases, 3 bases remained unmatched. The CDR3 contains 14 residues. The CDR3 loop reads CASSYSRGAYEQYF. For the CDR3, the DNA is TGTGCCAGCAGTTACAGTCGGGGGGCCTACGAGCAGTACTTC.

The chain links TRBV6-5 to TRBJ2-1, with D tentatively TRBD1 (6 bases). Trimming took 0 bases from V and 7 from J, leaving 13 bases between them. The CDR3 is made up of 15 amino acids. Germline lookup yields CDR1 MNHEY and CDR2 SVGAGI. The CDR3 loop reads CASSYSLGQGNEQFF. The CDR3 DNA reads as TGTGCCAGCAGTTACTCGTTGGGTCAGGGGAATGAGCAGTTCTTC.

The chain's CDR3 is CASSLALGAGVRTDTQYF. DNA for the CDR3: TGTGCCAGCAGCTTAGCGCTGGGGGCTGGAGTTAGGACAGATACGCAGTATTTT. J is TRBJ2-3 and V is TRBV7-2; maybe TRBD1 (6 bases). Deletions cut 0 bases from V and 3 bases from J, with 19 bases between. Per the germline V gene, CDR1 is SGHTA and CDR2 is FQGNSA. The CDR3 has 18 residues.

V is TRBV6-5 and J is TRBJ2-7, with 11 bases matching TRBD2. The CDR3 runs 15 residues. Losses at the gene ends were 0 bases for V and 6 bases for J; bases not matched to a gene: 4. Germline values: CDR1 MNHEY, CDR2 SVGAGI. The CDR3 sequence is CASSYSIAGGSEQYF. Here the CDR3 DNA reads TGTGCCAGCAGTTACTCGATAGCGGGAGGGTCCGAGCAGTACTTC.

This rearrangement joins TRBV10-2 to TRBJ2-7, with D perhaps TRBD2 (6 bases). Trimming left V 4 bases short and J 0 bases short, with 19 bases between. CDR3 length: 17 amino acids. CDR1 and CDR2 from the germline V gene are WSHSY and SAAADI. CDR3 residues: CASSGRAGFPPSYEQYF. CDR3 in DNA: TGCGCCAGCAGTGGGCGCGCGGGGTTCCCCCCCTCCTACGAGCAGTACTTC.

The chain carries TRBV5-6 and TRBJ2-7, with D perhaps TRBD1 (5 bases). CDR3 length: 13 amino acids. Germline V gene lookup returns CDR1 SGHDT and CDR2 YYEEEE. Trimming pared 3 bases from V and 4 bases from J, leaving 11 bases between. CDR3 in amino acids: CASSYWTNYEQYF. DNA of the CDR3: TGTGCCAGCAGCTACTGGACAAATTACGAGCAGTACTTC.

The chain is built from TRBV5-1 and TRBJ2-7; TRBD2 aligns across 8 bases. J lost 2 bases, V lost 0 bases, and 4 bases had no gene match. This CDR3 region has 15 residues. Germline V gene lookup returns CDR1 SGHRS and CDR2 YFSETQ. Written as DNA, the CDR3 is TGCGCCAGCAGCTTGGCCGGGGGGGAAGCCTACGAGCAGTACTTC. This gives the protein CASSLAGGEAYEQYF. Drawing the rest from reference TRBV5-1 and TRBJ2-7, the complete variable domain is KAGVTQTPRYLIKTRGQQVTLSCSPISGHRSVSWYQQTPGQGLQFLFEYFSETQRNKGNFPGRFSGRQFSNSRSEMNVSTLELGDSALYLCASSLAGGEAYEQYFGPGTRLTVT.

The chain carries TRBV25-1 and TRBJ2-1, with 7 bases identical to TRBD2. Germline-derived CDR1 and CDR2 are MGHDK and SYGVNS. This CDR3 is 12 amino acids long. V gave up 5 bases and J gave up 12 bases; unmatched junction bases: 7. CDR3 nucleotide sequence: TGTGCCAGCAGTAACCCTGGGACTACGCAGTTCTTC. It specifies CASSNPGTTQFF.

The V call is TRBV4-2, the J call TRBJ2-2; 10 bases match TRBD2. The CDR3 is 15 amino acids. Germline assignment: CDR1 LGHNA and CDR2 YNFKEQ. Trimming cost V 3 bases and J 3 bases; bases outside gene matches: 1. The CDR3 spells CASSHSGRDTGELFF. CDR3 bases: TGTGCCAGCAGCCACAGCGGGAGGGACACCGGGGAGCTGTTTTTT.

This chain joins TRBV7-2 and TRBJ2-6; 9 nucleotides match TRBD1. The V segment lost 5 bases and the J segment 0 bases; nucleotides outside the gene matches: 8. Germline V lookup: CDR1 SGHTA, CDR2 FQGNSA. CDR3 length: 18 amino acids. DNA of the CDR3: TGTGCCAGCAGCCCGCCTGGACAGGGGTTCTCTGGGGCCAACGTCCTGACTTTC. This sequence encodes CASSPPGQGFSGANVLTF.

V usage is TRBV9 and J usage is TRBJ1-1; D uncertain. Per germline, CDR1 SGDLS and CDR2 YYNGEE. With 3 bases removed from V and 4 bases from J, the gap between germline ends came to 13 bases. The CDR3 runs 14 residues. The CDR3 nucleotides read TGTGCCAGCAGCGGAAAAGCTAGGAGCACTGAAGCTTTCTTT. Its protein product is CASSGKARSTEAFF.

The chain recombines TRBV30 with TRBJ1-6; no clear D. V lost 2 bases and J 2 bases, leaving 10 bases between the germline ends. CDR1 GTSNPN and CDR2 SVGIG come from the germline V gene (reference sequence). This CDR3 contains 15 residues. CDR3 in DNA: TGTGCCTGGAGTACCAGCGGGACCTATAATTCACCCCTCCACTTT. As protein: CAWSTSGTYNSPLHF.

This chain uses TRBV9 with TRBJ1-3, with D tentatively TRBD1 (5 bases). V gave up 3 bases and J gave up 4 bases, with 17 bases separating them. The germline V gene has CDR1 SGDLS and CDR2 YYNGEE. The CDR3 is 16 residues long. The CDR3 coding sequence is TGTGCCAGCAGCGCTCGCCGGGACTTCCGAGGAAACACCATATATTTT. Translated: CASSARRDFRGNTIYF.

The V gene is TRBV7-9, the J gene TRBJ1-6, with D perhaps matching TRBD1 (5 bases). With 1 base removed from V and 9 bases from J, the gap between germline ends came to 16 bases. CDR3 length: 16 residues. CDR1 and CDR2 from the germline V gene are SEHNR and FQNEAQ (reference sequence). The CDR3 DNA reads as TGTGCCAGCAGCTTAGACCAGGGACTAGGCGGTTCACCCCTCCACTTT. Its protein is CASSLDQGLGGSPLHF.

This chain links TRBV7-8 with TRBJ1-1; D may be TRBD1 (5 bases). Germline lookup yields CDR1 SGHVS and CDR2 FQNEAQ. V was clipped by 6 bases and J by 3 bases, with 17 bases between them. This CDR3 region has 15 residues. In DNA, the CDR3 is TGTGCCAGCAGAAAAAATCAGGGAAGGTACACTGAAGCTTTCTTT. Its translation: CASRKNQGRYTEAFF.